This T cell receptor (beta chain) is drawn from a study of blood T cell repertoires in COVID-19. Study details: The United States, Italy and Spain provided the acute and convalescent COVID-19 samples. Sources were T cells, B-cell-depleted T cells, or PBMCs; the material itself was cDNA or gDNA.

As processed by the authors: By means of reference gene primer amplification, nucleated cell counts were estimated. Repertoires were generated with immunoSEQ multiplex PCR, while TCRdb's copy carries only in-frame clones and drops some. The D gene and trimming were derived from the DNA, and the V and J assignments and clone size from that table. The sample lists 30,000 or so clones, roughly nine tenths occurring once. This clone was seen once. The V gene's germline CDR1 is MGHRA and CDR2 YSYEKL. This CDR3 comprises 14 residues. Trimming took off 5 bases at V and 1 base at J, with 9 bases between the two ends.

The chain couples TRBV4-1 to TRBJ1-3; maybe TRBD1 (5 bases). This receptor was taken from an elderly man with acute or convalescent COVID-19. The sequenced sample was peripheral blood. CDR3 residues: CASSYPGSGNTIYF. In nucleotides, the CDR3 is TGCGCCAGCAGCTACCCAGGGTCTGGAAACACCATATATTTT.